The entry that follows covers one T cell receptor (beta chain) sequence. Original analysis: Reference gene primer amplification gave nucleated cell count estimates. Libraries were prepared by immunoSEQ multiplex PCR; TCRdb keeps only in-frame clonotypes and omits some of them. That table gives V, J and clone size, and the DNA gave D and trimming. The sample includes around 200,000 clones, approximately 80% of them seen just once. The CDR3 totals 15 residues. Germline V CDR1 and CDR2: SGHRS, YFSETQ. V lost 0 bases to trimming and J lost 4 bases; unmatched junction nucleotides: 4. The entry originates in a study of blood T cell repertoires in COVID-19. Study-level background: The United States, Italy and Spain were the sources of the acute and convalescent COVID-19 samples.

The sample taken for sequencing was peripheral blood. The chain recombines TRBV5-1 with TRBJ2-5; 9 nucleotides line up with TRBD1. This TCR came from an elderly woman with active or convalescent COVID-19. The CDR3 region is CASSLGSGQGETQYF. For the CDR3, the DNA is TGCGCCAGCAGCTTGGGGTCGGGACAGGGAGAGACCCAGTACTTC.